The next 11 T cell receptor beta chains were all read from a single sample in a study of Ad26.COV2.S vaccination and SARS-CoV-2 variants. Repertoires were generated with immunoSEQ multiplex PCR, while TCRdb's copy carries only in-frame clones and drops some. Among 380,000 or so clones listed, about 87% were seen once. The treatment denotes: roughly 19 received Ad26.COV2.S at low or high dose, single or two shots; five or six received placebo; per-sample allocation not given. Material that was analyzed had been drawn on day 63 after the first vaccine or placebo injection. This material consisted of peripheral blood, taken in a trial of Ad26.COV2.S vaccine versus placebo. Every receptor here comes from a person between 18 and 59 years old who received the Ad26.COV2.S COVID-19 vaccine or a placebo.

The chain recombines TRBV6-2 or TRBV6-3 with TRBJ1-2; D is undetermined. Germline V gives CDR1 MNHEY, CDR2 SVGEGT. The CDR3 extends over 13 amino acids. The V and J ends lost 4 bases and 4 bases respectively, with 10 bases between them. DNA for the CDR3: TGTGCCAGCAGTTCATCAACCTTCTATGGCTACACCTTC. Its protein is CASSSSTFYGYTF.

The gene calls are TRBV28 and TRBJ2-7; perhaps D is TRBD1 or TRBD2 (6 bases each). The germline gives CDR1 MDHEN, CDR2 SYDVKM. V was shortened by 7 bases and J by 5 bases, with 21 bases between the two germline ends. The CDR3 loop spans 15 amino acids. CDR3 residues: CASTTNRRGINEQYF. In DNA, the CDR3 is TGTGCCAGCACAACAAATAGGAGGGGGATTAACGAGCAGTACTTC. Full variable domain (outside the CDR3, taken from reference TRBV28 and TRBJ2-7): DVKVTQSSRYLVKRTGEKVFLECVQDMDHENMFWYRQDPGLGLRLIYFSYDVKMKEKGDIPEGYSVSREKKERFSLILESASTNQTSMYLCASTTNRRGINEQYFGPGTRLTVT.

The V and J genes are TRBV10-3 and TRBJ1-1; a possible D gene is TRBD1 (6 bases). CDR3 length equals 15 residues. The V gene lost 3 bases and the J gene lost 4 bases, with 15 bases spanning the gap. Germline loops: CDR1 ENHRY, CDR2 SYGVKD. The CDR3 nucleotides are TGTGCCATCAGTGACACGGGGGCTGCGAGCACTGAAGCTTTCTTT. This translates into CAISDTGAASTEAFF.

This chain uses TRBV5-6 with TRBJ1-4, with D unclear. Trimming took 0 bases from V and 0 from J, leaving 15 bases between them. The CDR3 extends over 18 amino acids. The germline CDR1 and CDR2 sequences are SGHDT and YYEEEE. Here the CDR3 DNA reads TGTGCCAGCAGCTTGGAGTCGTCCCCTAGAGCAACTAATGAAAAACTGTTTTTT. It yields the protein CASSLESSPRATNEKLFF.

The CDR3 sequence: CASSGATGSNEKLFF. The CDR3 nucleotides are TGCGCCAGCAGCGGAGCGACAGGGTCTAATGAAAAACTGTTTTTT. This sequence joins TRBV5-1 and TRBJ1-4, with TRBD1 identical over 7 bases. There are 15 residues in the CDR3. Germline-derived CDR1 and CDR2 are SGHRS and YFSETQ. V lost 4 bases and J lost 3; bases outside the gene matches: 6.

CDR3: CASSEWGEISDTQYF. The CDR3 region has the DNA TGTGCCAGCAGTGAATGGGGGGAGATCTCAGATACGCAGTATTTT. V and J are TRBV25-1 and TRBJ2-3, with D possibly TRBD2 on 6 matching bases. The germline V and J ends were trimmed by 1 base and 4 bases, with 12 bases remaining between them. The germline CDR1 and CDR2 sequences are MGHDK and SYGVNS. The CDR3 runs to 15 residues.

This rearrangement joins TRBV21-1 to TRBJ1-4. TRBV21-1 has pseudogene status. This CDR3 comprises 14 residues. CDR3 region: CASRGWRINEKLFF. DNA of the CDR3: TGTGCCAGCAGAGGTTGGAGGATTAATGAAAAACTGTTTTTT.

This clone came up once. The chain couples TRBV19 to TRBJ2-2; D ambiguous. Germline V gives CDR1 LNHDA, CDR2 SQIVND (reference sequence). V was pared by 2 bases and J by 0 bases, with 19 bases between. There are 19 residues in the CDR3. CDR3 sequence (DNA): TGTGCCAGTAGTATACCGCGGCTAAATGATAAGACGAACACCGGGGAGCTGTTTTTT. Protein: CASSIPRLNDKTNTGELFF.

The V call is TRBV10-3, the J call TRBJ1-1; no clear D. The CDR3 is 14 amino acids. CDR1 and CDR2 from the germline V gene are ENHRY and SYGVKD. V was trimmed by 3 bases and J by 4 bases, leaving 12 bases between them. CDR3 DNA: TGTGCCATCAGTGACCACGCTGCCGGCACTGAAGCTTTCTTT. It encodes CAISDHAAGTEAFF.

This clone was seen once. The rearrangement joins TRBV12-3 or TRBV12-4 to TRBJ1-1; weak D call: TRBD1 (6 bases). The V gene lost 10 bases and the J gene lost 10 bases, with 16 bases spanning the gap. This CDR3 spans 11 amino acids. The CDR3 loop reads CAIYGGPLAFF. Here the CDR3 DNA reads TGTGCCATCTATGGGGGGCCCTTAGCTTTCTTT.

This chain connects TRBV7-3 to TRBJ1-3; 8 bases agree with TRBD1. With 5 bases clipped from V and 0 bases from J, the junction kept 9 bases outside the gene matches. This CDR3 is built from 17 residues. CDR1 is SGHTA, CDR2 FQGTGA, per germline. CDR3 amino acids: CASSPTPGQASGNTIYF. In DNA form, the CDR3 reads TGTGCCAGCAGCCCAACCCCGGGACAGGCCTCTGGAAACACCATATATTTT.